These 16 T cell receptor beta chains came from one sample sequenced in a study of blood T cell repertoires in COVID-19. Assay: immunoSEQ multiplex PCR; the TCRdb copy retains only in-frame clones and omits some. Among 46,000 or so clones listed, more than 75% were seen once. Input material: peripheral blood. The receptor set was obtained from a man between 60 and 70 years old with active or convalescent COVID-19.

CDR3 sequence: CASNWQGGRLFF. CDR3 nucleotides: TGTGCCTCAAACTGGCAGGGAGGACGACTGTTTTTT. This chain joins TRBV30 and TRBJ1-4, with D possibly TRBD1 on 5 matching bases. V was clipped by 7 bases and J by 13 bases, with 19 bases between them. The CDR3 has 12 residues. Germline V gives CDR1 GTSNPN, CDR2 SVGIG (reference sequence).

The chain couples TRBV4-3 to TRBJ1-5; D unclear. Germline CDR1 LGHNA, CDR2 YSLEER. The CDR3 is 15 residues long. Deletions cut 7 bases from V and 2 bases from J, with 15 bases between. CDR3 DNA sequence: TGCGCCAGCATAGCGCAGCGTCCCTGCAATCAGCCCCAGCATTTT. Translation gives CASIAQRPCNQPQHF.

This clone counts as medium-sized. This chain joins TRBV3-1 (or the pseudogene TRBV3-2) and TRBJ2-1; the match to TRBD2 covers 10 bases. J gave up 5 bases and V 8 bases, and 6 bases lay outside the gene matches. This CDR3 is 14 amino acids long. The germline V gene encodes CDR1 LGHDT and CDR2 YNNKEL (reference sequence). CDR3 sequence: CASLSGGADNEQFF. The CDR3 coding sequence is TGTGCCAGCCTAAGCGGGGGGGCGGACAATGAGCAGTTCTTC.

This CDR3 reads CASSSLRAGGLYEQYF. The CDR3 DNA reads as TGTGCCAGCAGTTCTCTAAGGGCGGGGGGGCTCTACGAGCAGTACTTC. V is TRBV6-5 and J is TRBJ2-7; 9 bases map to TRBD2. Germline CDR1 MNHEY, CDR2 SVGAGI. The CDR3 is 16 residues long. Losses at the gene ends were 4 bases for V and 3 bases for J; bases not matched to a gene: 10.

This clone is termed medium-sized. Written as DNA, the CDR3 is TGTGCCAGCATGGGGGGCGGGGGCTTCCCTTACGAGCAGTACTTC. This encodes CASMGGGGFPYEQYF. The V and J genes are TRBV28 and TRBJ2-7, with D tentatively TRBD2 (7 bases). The length of the CDR3 is 15 residues. Trimming pared 7 bases from V and 4 bases from J, leaving 20 bases between. Germline CDR1 is MDHEN and CDR2 is SYDVKM. Looking up the rest from reference TRBV28 and TRBJ2-7 gives the full variable domain: DVKVTQSSRYLVKRTGEKVFLECVQDMDHENMFWYRQDPGLGLRLIYFSYDVKMKEKGDIPEGYSVSREKKERFSLILESASTNQTSMYLCASMGGGGFPYEQYFGPGTRLTVT.

The count of this clone is one. The rearrangement uses TRBV9 and TRBJ2-3; perhaps TRBD1 as D (6 bases). The CDR3 spans 14 residues. Trimming took off 1 base at V and 4 bases at J, with 10 bases between the two ends. The germline V gene has CDR1 SGDLS and CDR2 YYNGEE. Here the CDR3 reads CASSVSAGADTQYF. CDR3 nucleotides: TGTGCCAGCAGCGTATCGGCAGGGGCAGATACGCAGTATTTT.

J is TRBJ1-2 and V is TRBV12-3 or TRBV12-4, with 8 bases identical to TRBD1. Unmatched junction bases numbered 6, after V lost 6 bases and J lost 6 bases. The CDR3 extends over 13 amino acids. CDR3 coding DNA: TGTGCCAGCAGAGACGACAGGGGTAATGGCTACACCTTC. Protein sequence: CASRDDRGNGYTF.

The chain recombines TRBV11-2 with TRBJ1-6; D is possibly TRBD1 (6 bases). The CDR3 contains 15 residues. Trimming cost V 5 bases and J 5 bases, with 13 bases left between them. Looked up from germline, CDR1 is SGHAT and CDR2 is FQNNGV. The CDR3 sequence: CASSVRTADNSPLHF. CDR3 in DNA: TGTGCCAGCAGCGTACGGACAGCAGATAATTCACCCCTCCACTTT.

This clone was found once. The chain is built from TRBV3-1 (or the pseudogene TRBV3-2) and TRBJ2-7; D remains unclear. Germline V gene lookup returns CDR1 LGHDT and CDR2 YNNKEL (reference sequence). CDR3 length: 12 residues. Trimming stripped 3 bases from V and 3 bases from J, with 6 bases between. CDR3 loop: CASSHASYEQYF. The CDR3 DNA is TGTGCCAGCAGCCACGCCAGCTACGAGCAGTACTTC.

V and J are TRBV7-8 and TRBJ2-1; no firm D call. V shed 5 bases and J shed 5 bases, with 16 bases lying between them. The CDR3 loop spans 15 amino acids. Germline-derived CDR1 and CDR2 are SGHVS and FQNEAQ. CDR3 in DNA: TGTGCCAGCAGCGTCGGAGAATGGATGGACAATGAGCAGTTCTTC. Protein sequence: CASSVGEWMDNEQFF.

This clone turned up a few times. The gene calls are TRBV19 and TRBJ1-6, with 7 bases that match TRBD1. There are 13 residues in the CDR3. After removal of 5 bases from V and 9 bases from J, the junction contained 4 bases not matched to a gene. CDR1 is LNHDA, CDR2 SQIVND, per germline (reference sequence). CDR3 bases: TGTGCCAGTAGTGGACAGGCCGGTTCACCCCTCCACTTT. It encodes CASSGQAGSPLHF. The whole variable domain, remainder taken from reference TRBV19 and TRBJ1-6, is DGGITQSPKYLFRKEGQNVTLSCEQNLNHDAMYWYRQDPGQGLRLIYYSQIVNDFQKGDIAEGYSVSREKKESFPLTVTSAQKNPTAFYLCASSGQAGSPLHFGNGTRLTVT.

This chain uses TRBV5-1 with TRBJ2-7, with TRBD1 identical over 9 bases. The CDR3 length is 15 residues. Germline V gene lookup returns CDR1 SGHRS and CDR2 YFSETQ. V shed 4 bases and J 6 bases; nucleotides not matched to a gene: 11. The CDR3 DNA is TGCGCCAGCAGCCTTTCACAGGGGGCGAGGGGCGAGCAGTACTTC. The encoded protein is CASSLSQGARGEQYF.

Here the CDR3 DNA reads TGTGCCAGTAGTATAGGCAGATACAATGAGCAGTTCTTC. It specifies CASSIGRYNEQFF. The chain joins TRBV19 to TRBJ2-1; D remains ambiguous. The CDR3 covers 13 residues. Trimming stripped 1 base from V and 4 bases from J, with 5 bases between. Germline assignment: CDR1 LNHDA and CDR2 SQIVND (reference sequence).

This clone was seen only a few times. The V and J genes are TRBV4-3 and TRBJ1-4, with D possibly being TRBD1 (6 bases). From germline, CDR1 is LGHNA and CDR2 YSLEER. CDR3 size: 16 residues. The V gene lost 4 bases and the J gene lost 4 bases, with 16 bases spanning the gap. The CDR3 sequence is CASSPQSTGFNEKLFF. CDR3 coding DNA: TGCGCCAGCAGCCCCCAGTCGACAGGATTTAATGAAAAACTGTTTTTT.

This sequence joins TRBV19 and TRBJ2-3; 15 bases line up with TRBD2. V shed 6 bases, J shed 4 bases, and the junction held 2 bases outside the gene matches. The CDR3 extends over 15 amino acids. Per germline, CDR1 LNHDA and CDR2 SQIVND (reference sequence). CDR3 sequence (DNA): TGTGCCAGTAGAGGACTAGCGGGGGGGCCAGATACGCAGTATTTT. Translated: CASRGLAGGPDTQYF.

The chain carries TRBV28 and TRBJ1-2; D not certain. From germline, CDR1 is MDHEN and CDR2 SYDVKM. The CDR3 has 13 amino acids. V was cut by 6 bases and J by 6 bases, with 14 bases left in between. The CDR3 spells CASRAPARDGYTF. The CDR3 nucleotides read TGTGCCAGCAGAGCTCCTGCGAGGGATGGCTACACCTTC.